The 19 T cell receptor beta chains below all came from one sample that was sequenced in a study of T cells in Graves' hyperthyroidism and ophthalmopathy. Using RNA transcripts as the source, TCR beta CDR3 regions were amplified. First-round RT-PCR of the TCR CDR3 relied on the HTBI primer set. TCRdb reprocessed the multiplex PCR reads via MiXCR and lists one record per CDR3 protein. The sample includes 600,000 to 850,000 distinct CDR3 sequences, 18% seen only once; the top ten take approximately 15%. The material sequenced was blood. All receptors come from a woman in her 50s with Graves' hyperthyroidism that later progressed to Graves' ophthalmopathy.

This clonotype was detected many times. CDR3 sequence reads: CSASTDTQYF. The CDR3 bases are TGCAGTGCTAGCACAGATACGCAGTATTTT. J is TRBJ2-3 and V is TRBV20-1; D ambiguous. The CDR3 contains 10 residues. CDR1 DFQATT and CDR2 SNEGSKA come from the germline V gene (reference sequence). V was clipped by 3 bases and J by 2 bases, with 0 bases between them.

Only a few counts were recorded for this clonotype. This chain uses TRBV3-1 with TRBJ2-3; D unresolved. The germline V and J ends were trimmed by 0 bases and 4 bases, with 5 bases remaining between them. Germline V gene data show CDR1 as LGHDT and CDR2 as YNNKEL (reference sequence). The CDR3 loop spans 13 amino acids. CDR3 in amino acids: CASSQDGPDTQYF. The DNA of the CDR3 is TGTGCCAGCAGCCAAGATGGCCCAGATACGCAGTATTTT.

This clonotype was counted many times. This sequence joins TRBV7-2 and TRBJ1-6; a weak D match, TRBD1 (6 bases). The V gene lost 3 bases and the J gene lost 4 bases, with 16 bases spanning the gap. This CDR3 has 17 amino acids. CDR1 is SGHTA and CDR2 is FQGNSA in the germline V gene. The CDR3 nucleotides read TGTGCCAGCAGCTTCCAAGGGGGGCGACGATATAATTCACCCCTCCACTTT. Its translation is CASSFQGGRRYNSPLHF. Full variable domain (outside the CDR3, taken from reference TRBV7-2 and TRBJ1-6): GAGVSQSPSNKVTEKGKDVELRCDPISGHTALYWYRQSLGQGLEFLIYFQGNSAPDKSGLPSDRFSAERTGGSVSTLTIQRTQQEDSAVYLCASSFQGGRRYNSPLHFGNGTRLTVT.

The chain has TRBV6-2 or TRBV6-3 and TRBJ1-5, with TRBD1 as a possible D gene (5 bases). The length of the CDR3 is 15 residues. Trimming removed 8 bases at V and 3 bases at J, with 17 bases between. The germline V gene encodes CDR1 MNHEY and CDR2 SVGEGT. The CDR3 nucleotides are TGTGCCAGCCATCGGGGCAGGTCACTCAATCAGCCCCAGCATTTT. Its protein is CASHRGRSLNQPQHF.

Only a few counts were recorded for this clonotype. V is TRBV7-2 and J is TRBJ2-7, with 13 bases fitting TRBD2. This CDR3 is 15 amino acids long. The V gene end was trimmed by 8 bases and the J gene end by 4 bases; junction bases not matched to a gene: 8. Germline V CDR1 and CDR2: SGHTA, FQGNSA. The CDR3 spells CASSALAGGRYEQYF. Here the CDR3 DNA reads TGTGCCAGCTCCGCACTAGCGGGGGGGCGGTACGAGCAGTACTTC.

The rearrangement joins TRBV10-1 to TRBJ2-1; D not certain. Per the germline V gene, CDR1 is WNHNN and CDR2 is SYGVQD (reference sequence). The CDR3 is 15 amino acids. V was pared by 4 bases and J by 0 bases, with 10 bases between. CDR3 sequence reads: CASSASKSSYNEQFF. The CDR3 DNA reads TGCGCCAGCAGTGCTTCGAAGAGCTCCTACAATGAGCAGTTCTTC.

The chain links TRBV7-6 to TRBJ1-6; 8 bases agree with TRBD1. The CDR3 totals 17 residues. CDR1 and CDR2 from the germline V gene are SGHVS and FNYEAQ. V gave up 2 bases and J gave up 9 bases; unmatched junction bases: 12. The CDR3 bases are TGTGCCAGCAGCTTACCCCTAGGTCGTACAGGGGGTTCACCCCTCCACTTT. This encodes CASSLPLGRTGGSPLHF.

This clonotype was seen at least ten times. The chain links TRBV12-3 or TRBV12-4 to TRBJ1-6; D remains ambiguous. This CDR3 has 13 amino acids. The V and J ends lost 6 bases and 7 bases respectively, with 10 bases between them. CDR3 DNA: TGTGCCAGCAGCGACGAGGCCAATTCACCCCTCCACTTT. The encoded protein is CASSDEANSPLHF.

The CDR3 here is CASSFRTGAYNEQFF. The CDR3 DNA reads TGTGCCAGCAGCTTCAGGACAGGGGCCTACAATGAGCAGTTCTTC. The rearrangement uses TRBV9 and TRBJ2-1, with TRBD1 matching 9 bases. Germline lookup yields CDR1 SGDLS and CDR2 YYNGEE. The CDR3 has 15 residues. V lost 4 bases to trimming and J lost 2 bases; unmatched junction nucleotides: 4.

This clonotype was observed a handful of times. J is TRBJ1-2 and V is TRBV5-1; D is perhaps TRBD1 (5 bases). Germline V lookup: CDR1 SGHRS, CDR2 YFSETQ. The CDR3 spans 14 residues. V was pared by 4 bases and J by 3 bases, with 13 bases between. The CDR3 DNA follows: TGCGCCAGCAGCACGGGACGGACCGACTATGGCTACACCTTC. Amino acid sequence: CASSTGRTDYGYTF.

The chain recombines TRBV19 with TRBJ1-1; D perhaps matches TRBD1 (5 bases). V lost 4 bases and J lost 0, with 15 bases in between. The CDR3 sequence is 16 residues long. Per the germline V gene, CDR1 is LNHDA and CDR2 is SQIVND (reference sequence). The CDR3 DNA reads as TGTGCCAGTAGTACCTACCCACAAGGGGTGAACACTGAAGCTTTCTTT. Protein product: CASSTYPQGVNTEAFF.

As concerns this clonotype: The junction shows a germline mismatch at one end, possibly a read error. This chain links TRBV13 with TRBJ1-4; D is possibly TRBD1 (6 bases). The CDR3 totals 13 residues. In germline, CDR1 is PRHDT, CDR2 FYEKMQ (reference sequence). CDR3 loop: CASSIGGKPRLFF. The CDR3 region has the DNA TGTGCCAGCAGCATAGGGGGTAAGCCCCGACTGTTTTTT.

The chain joins TRBV6-6 to TRBJ1-2, with 7 bases that match TRBD1. The V segment lost 0 bases and the J segment 2 bases; nucleotides outside the gene matches: 3. Germline V lookup: CDR1 MNHNY, CDR2 SVGAGI (reference sequence). CDR3 length: 15 amino acids. The CDR3 DNA follows: TGTGCCAGCAGTTACTCGGGGGACAGCAACTATGGCTACACCTTC. Translation gives CASSYSGDSNYGYTF.

The chain carries TRBV7-6 and TRBJ2-1, with 9 bases lining up with TRBD1. The assigned J gene may be wrong: the sequence end matches TRBJ2-7 better. The CDR3 sequence is 16 residues long. Germline V gene sequence: CDR1 SGHVS, CDR2 FNYEAQ. CDR3 DNA: TGTGCCAGCAGCTTGGGGTGGACAGGGGCGGTCAATGAGCAGTACTTC. Protein product: CASSLGWTGAVNEQYF.

This clonotype was seen ten or more times. The V gene is TRBV2, the J gene TRBJ1-1; D gene uncertain. CDR1 is SNHLY, CDR2 FYNNEI, per germline. Trimming shortened V by 6 bases and J by 2 bases, and 10 bases separated the two germline ends. CDR3 length equals 13 residues. The CDR3 DNA is TGTGCCAGCAGGGTGACAAGAAACACTGAAGCTTTCTTT. Amino acids: CASRVTRNTEAFF.

The rearrangement links TRBV27 to TRBJ2-3; 14 nucleotides match TRBD2. CDR3 length: 15 amino acids. Germline V lookup: CDR1 MNHEY, CDR2 SMNVEV (reference sequence). Losses at the gene ends were 8 bases for V and 6 bases for J; bases not matched to a gene: 7. CDR3 sequence (DNA): TGTGCCAGCTCTGGGACTAGCGGGGGCCCGGATACGCAGTATTTT. Translated: CASSGTSGGPDTQYF.

This chain joins TRBV15 and TRBJ1-5; D uncertain. Germline lookup yields CDR1 LNHNV and CDR2 YYDKDF (reference sequence). The CDR3 is 15 amino acids. With 0 bases removed from V and 2 bases from J, the gap between germline ends came to 8 bases. The DNA of the CDR3 is TGTGCCACCAGCAGAGATCGGCACGGCAATCAGCCCCAGCATTTT. Encoded protein: CATSRDRHGNQPQHF.

In its sample, this clonotype was seen many times. The V call is TRBV28, the J call TRBJ2-5; 11 bases map to TRBD2. Germline assignment: CDR1 MDHEN and CDR2 SYDVKM. The V segment lost 3 bases and the J segment 2 bases; nucleotides outside the gene matches: 2. The CDR3 extends over 15 amino acids. This CDR3 reads CASSLGLAVQETQYF. As DNA, the CDR3 is TGTGCCAGCAGTTTGGGACTAGCGGTTCAAGAGACCCAGTACTTC.

The chain has TRBV4-2 and TRBJ1-2; tentative D call: TRBD1 (5 bases). The V end was cut by 1 base, the J end by 6 bases, with 15 bases between. The germline V gene encodes CDR1 LGHNA and CDR2 YNFKEQ. The CDR3 totals 15 residues. This chain's CDR3 is CASSQVGAEGNGYTF. CDR3 coding DNA: TGTGCCAGCAGCCAAGTGGGCGCCGAGGGGAATGGCTACACCTTC.